The clone carrying this TCR beta chain was seen many times. Its matching antigen is unknown. Researchers took RNA transcripts and amplified the TCR beta CDR3 regions from them. The HTBI set primed first-round TCR CDR3 RT-PCR. One entry per CDR3 protein results from TCRdb running MiXCR on the multiplex PCR reads. This table holds approximately 600,000 distinct CDR3 sequences, roughly 15% found once. This sample stems from a study of T cells in Graves' hyperthyroidism and ophthalmopathy. Whole-study findings and limits: Before onset, by a median of around six months, the model predicted ophthalmopathy. Researchers found most expanded thyroid clonotypes above 0.001 in blood as well.

With V trimmed by 2 bases and J by 5 bases, 13 bases remained unmatched. The CDR3 consists of 17 residues. Germline V CDR1 and CDR2: SGHVS, FQNEAQ. The study based diagnoses on clinical symptoms, serum thyroxine and TRAb, thyroid ultrasound and orbital computed tomography. The chain recombines TRBV7-8 with TRBJ2-5; 8 bases are shared with TRBD1. The specimen was blood. The source of this sequence is a middle-aged woman with Graves' ophthalmopathy. CDR3: CASSLIVSDRELETQYF. CDR3 coding DNA: TGTGCCAGCAGCTTAATCGTCTCGGACAGGGAATTGGAGACCCAGTACTTC.